A single T cell receptor (beta chain) is shown here with its context. Its specificity is unknown. These data originate in a study of Ad26.COV2.S vaccination and SARS-CoV-2 variants. Treatment noted: about 20 received Ad26.COV2.S at low or high dose, single or two shots; about 5 received placebo; per-sample allocation not given. Specimen acquisition occurred on day 63 following the initial vaccine or placebo injection. Study-wide points: It is possible that the TCR breadth and depth analyses underestimated the total T cell responses.

TCRdb keeps only in-frame clones here, not all; method: immunoSEQ multiplex PCR. The sample shows more than 300,000 clones, 70% to 90% of them seen only once. The V end lost 5 bases, the J end lost 10 bases, and 12 bases lay between the germline ends. Per the germline V gene, CDR1 is MNHEY and CDR2 is SVGAGI. The CDR3 is 13 amino acids. The origin of this receptor is a person between 18 and 65 years old who received the Ad26.COV2.S COVID-19 vaccine or a placebo. The material sequenced was peripheral blood, taken in a trial of Ad26.COV2.S vaccine versus placebo. This chain uses TRBV6-5 with TRBJ1-6; perhaps TRBD1 as D (6 bases). CDR3 DNA sequence: TGTGCCAGCAGTATCCAGGGGACATCACCCCTCCACTTT. Encoded protein: CASSIQGTSPLHF.